These T cell receptor beta chains were read from a single sample in a study of T cells in Graves' hyperthyroidism and ophthalmopathy. TCRdb called the multiplex PCR reads again in MiXCR, with one record for every CDR3 protein. The repertoire holds about 300,000 distinct CDR3 sequences, approximately 13% seen once, with under 8% in the top ten. Source material: blood. The receptors stem from a woman in her thirties or forties with Graves' hyperthyroidism. Both conserved end residues are part of each CDR3. A D gene is named only where the DNA matches it firmly. The size field is filled for only some rows; it gives once, few, many or a size class.

clone_size,d_call,j_call,v_call,cdr3_nt,cdr3_aa
few,-,TRBJ1-2,TRBV28,TGTGCCACCGAGTCCTCTAACTATGGCTACACCTTC,CATESSNYGYTF
-,-,TRBJ1-3,TRBV6-6,TGTGCCAGCAGTTACTCGACATCCTCTGGAAACACCATATATTTT,CASSYSTSSGNTIYF
many,TRBD2,TRBJ2-5,TRBV20-1,TGCAGTGCTGATGACCCCGAGGAGGCTAGCGGGAGTGGGGGGGAGACCCAGTACTTC,CSADDPEEASGSGGETQYF
many,-,TRBJ2-6,TRBV6-1,TGTGCCAGCAGACACCAGCCCTCTGGGGCCAACGTCCTGACTTTC,CASRHQPSGANVLTF
many,-,TRBJ1-3,TRBV2,TGTGCCAGCAGCCAAAAAAACACCATATATTTT,CASSQKNTIYF
many,TRBD1,TRBJ2-1,TRBV20-1,TGCAGTGCTAGAGAACCGGGACAGGACTACAATGAGCAGTTCTTC,CSAREPGQDYNEQFF
many,-,TRBJ2-1,TRBV2,TGTGCCAGCAGTGAGTCAGCGGCTCGGGAGCAGTTCTTC,CASSESAAREQFF
once,-,TRBJ1-5,TRBV5-5,TGTGCCAGCAGGAGACAAGGGGGGAGCAATCAGCCCCAGCATTTT,CASRRQGGSNQPQHF
-,-,TRBJ1-2,TRBV20-1,TGCAGTGCCCCGGGACAATATGGCTACACCTTC,CSAPGQYGYTF
few,TRBD2,TRBJ2-7,TRBV6-2/TRBV6-3,TGTGCCAGCAGACCGGGACTAGCGGAGCCCTTCTACGAGCAGTACTTC,CASRPGLAEPFYEQYF
many,-,TRBJ2-2,TRBV12-3/TRBV12-4,TGTGCCAGCAGTTTGGACGCCTCGAGGGACGGGGAGCTGTTTTTT,CASSLDASRDGELFF
many,-,TRBJ1-6,TRBV5-5,TGTGCCAGCACCGACCCCGGGCCTCAAAATTCACCCCTCCACTTT,CASTDPGPQNSPLHF
-,-,TRBJ2-1,TRBV5-1,TGCGCCAGCAGCTTGGAAGGGGTTTCCAATGAGCAGTTCTTC,CASSLEGVSNEQFF
-,TRBD2,TRBJ2-5,TRBV28,TGTGCCAGCAGTCCTATCGGACTAGCGGAAGAGACCCAGTACTTC,CASSPIGLAEETQYF
many,-,TRBJ2-7,TRBV12-3/TRBV12-4,TGTGCCAGCAGTTTCCAGGGAGGCTTCGAGCAGTACTTC,CASSFQGGFEQYF
many,-,TRBJ1-2,TRBV20-1,TGCAGTGCTAGCCTGAGGGCGGAAGGCTACACCTTC,CSASLRAEGYTF
many,-,TRBJ1-2,TRBV6-2/TRBV6-3,TGTGCCAGCAGTTTCAGATCTAACTATGGCTACACCTTC,CASSFRSNYGYTF
many,TRBD2,TRBJ2-3,TRBV7-6,TGTGCCAGCAGCCCCTATAGCGGGAGCGCAGATACGCAGTATTTT,CASSPYSGSADTQYF
-,-,TRBJ1-3,TRBV19,TGTGCCAGTAGTATGCGGGGCTCCGCTGGAAACACCATATATTTT,CASSMRGSAGNTIYF
many,TRBD2,TRBJ2-3,TRBV20-1,TGCAGTGCTGATCTAGCGGGAGGTTCAGATACGCAGTATTTT,CSADLAGGSDTQYF
many,-,TRBJ2-5,TRBV12-5,TGTGCTAGTGGGCCCTGGGACACAGTCAGGGAGACCCAGTACTTC,CASGPWDTVRETQYF
many,-,TRBJ2-7,TRBV18,TGTGCCAGCTCACTCGACGGACGCGAGCAGTACTTC,CASSLDGREQYF
few,TRBD2,TRBJ2-1,TRBV7-9,TGTGCCAGCAGACCACGTCAGGGAGGGAGGGACAATGAGCAGTTCTTC,CASRPRQGGRDNEQFF
many,-,TRBJ1-5,TRBV12-3/TRBV12-4,TGTGCCAGCAGTTTAGGGCCGCTAAATCAGCCCCAGCATTTT,CASSLGPLNQPQHF
few,-,TRBJ1-4,TRBV28,TGTGCCAGCAGACCAGAACCTACAGCAAAACTGTTTTTT,CASRPEPTAKLFF
many,TRBD2,TRBJ2-2,TRBV7-8,TGTGCCAGCAGCTGGCCACTAGCGGGAGTGGACGGGGAGCTGTTTTTT,CASSWPLAGVDGELFF
-,-,TRBJ2-1,TRBV19,TGTGCCAGTAGTATTTCCGTATACAATGAGCAGTTCTTC,CASSISVYNEQFF
-,TRBD2,TRBJ2-5,TRBV11-3,TGTGCCAGCAGCTTACGGGGCGGGGGATACCAAGAGACCCAGTACTTC,CASSLRGGGYQETQYF
many,TRBD2,TRBJ2-3,TRBV7-9,TGTGCCAGCAGCCGGGGACTATCTAGCACAGATACGCAGTATTTT,CASSRGLSSTDTQYF
many,-,TRBJ2-5,TRBV4-2,TGTGCCAGCAGCCACCCGGGCGGAGAGACCCAGTACTTC,CASSHPGGETQYF
-,-,TRBJ1-5,TRBV6-1,TGTGCCAGCAGTTTGAGGGGACAAAACAATCAGCCCCAGCATTTT,CASSLRGQNNQPQHF
many,TRBD2,TRBJ2-2,TRBV11-2,TGTGCCAGCAGCTTAGGTACTAGCGGGAGCGACACCGGGGAGCTGTTTTTT,CASSLGTSGSDTGELFF
few,-,TRBJ1-2,TRBV19,TGTGCCGCCCGATCAAGGAATAACTATGGCTACACCTTC,CAARSRNNYGYTF
many,-,TRBJ1-1,TRBV20-1,TGCAGTGCTTGGGGGGGGAACACTGAAGCTTTCTTT,CSAWGGNTEAFF
-,-,TRBJ2-1,TRBV5-1,TGCGCCAGCAGGGCCGGGGGTACAAGCTCCTACAATGAGCAGTTCTTC,CASRAGGTSSYNEQFF
few,TRBD1,TRBJ1-2,TRBV30,TGTGCCTGGACCCATGGGGACAGGGGGACTTCTGGCTACACCTTC,CAWTHGDRGTSGYTF
many,TRBD2,TRBJ2-7,TRBV6-5,TGTGCCAGCAGTTACTCTTGGCGGGAGGCTAGCTACGAGCAGTACTTC,CASSYSWREASYEQYF
-,TRBD2,TRBJ2-7,TRBV20-1,TGCAGTGCTGCCGGGCGGGGGACCAGTCTGGGCGAGCAGTACTTC,CSAAGRGTSLGEQYF
many,TRBD2,TRBJ2-1,TRBV11-3,TGTGCCAGCAGTCTGAGCGGGGCCTGGAATGAGCAGTTCTTC,CASSLSGAWNEQFF
-,-,TRBJ2-7,TRBV11-3,TGTGCCAGCAGCCAATCTAGGGATTCCGAGCAGTACTTC,CASSQSRDSEQYF
many,-,TRBJ1-5,TRBV6-1,TGTGCCAGCAGTGAAAGGAGGGGTAGCAATCAGCCCCAGCATTTT,CASSERRGSNQPQHF
many,-,TRBJ2-1,TRBV7-9,TGTGCCAGCAGCTTAGCGATCCTCTCAAAGCAGTTCTTC,CASSLAILSKQFF
many,-,TRBJ2-1,TRBV5-1,TGCGCCAGCAGCCTTTTGGGGGATGAGCAGTTCTTC,CASSLLGDEQFF
many,TRBD1,TRBJ1-5,TRBV15,TGTGCCACCAGCAGAGATAAGGGACAGGGGCAACAGCCCCAGCATTTT,CATSRDKGQGQQPQHF
many,-,TRBJ1-6,TRBV2,TGTGCCAGCAGTGAATATAAAGTCGAGGGGCTTAATTCACCCCTCCACTTT,CASSEYKVEGLNSPLHF
-,TRBD1,TRBJ1-6,TRBV12-3/TRBV12-4,TGTGCCAGCAGTTTAGTTCAGGGGGCGGGAAATTCACCCCTCCACTTT,CASSLVQGAGNSPLHF
many,TRBD2,TRBJ2-1,TRBV6-1,TGTGCCAGCAGTAGACCGGGACTAGCGGGAGGGCCTAGGGTTGAGCAGTTCTTC,CASSRPGLAGGPRVEQFF
-,-,TRBJ1-1,TRBV7-2,TGTGCCAGCTCCCCAACCCCACAAGCTTCCACTGAAGCTTTCTTT,CASSPTPQASTEAFF
few,TRBD2,TRBJ2-1,TRBV27,TGTGCCAGCAGATTAGGACTAGCGCGAAATGAGCAGTTCTTC,CASRLGLARNEQFF
few,TRBD1,TRBJ2-5,TRBV6-2/TRBV6-3,TGTGCCAGCAGCCGACAGGGGATGGAGACCCAGTACTTC,CASSRQGMETQYF
few,-,TRBJ2-7,TRBV6-5,TGTGCCAGCAGTTCCCTCGGGGGGCGGTACGAGCAGTACTTC,CASSSLGGRYEQYF
many,-,TRBJ2-1,TRBV7-9,TGTGCCAGCAGCTTATACGGCCCAAAAAGGGATGAGCAGTTCTTC,CASSLYGPKRDEQFF
many,TRBD2,TRBJ2-3,TRBV7-2,TGTGCCAGCAGCTACCTCCTTAAATTCAATAGCGGGACAGATACGCAGTATTTT,CASSYLLKFNSGTDTQYF
-,-,TRBJ2-1,TRBV19,TGTGCCAGTAGTATAGTTGCCAATGAGCAGTTCTTC,CASSIVANEQFF
many,-,TRBJ2-5,TRBV12-3/TRBV12-4,TGTGCCAGCAGTGGAGACAGCTTCCAAGAGACCCAGTACTTC,CASSGDSFQETQYF